These T cell receptor beta chains were read from a single sample in a study of cytomegalovirus exposure and HLA in healthy donors. Measured with immunoSEQ multiplex PCR; TCRdb has only the in-frame clones, and not every one. The data hold a few hundred thousand clones, with around 90% observed a single time. Sequencing was done on a sample of PBMCs. These receptors originate from a girl aged 2 to 10 in good health and CMV-seronegative. CDR3s include the opening cysteine and the closing phenylalanine or tryptophan. The D gene is left open where the match is weak. The listing skips clone size in some rows; elsewhere it reads once, few, many or a size class.

v_call: TRBV5-4; j_call: TRBJ1-2; clone_size: -; d_call: -; cdr3_aa: CASSLELVPYGYTF; cdr3_nt: TGTGCCAGCAGCTTGGAGCTGGTTCCCTATGGCTACACCTTC
v_call: TRBV14; j_call: TRBJ2-7; clone_size: -; d_call: -; cdr3_aa: CASSPSSYEQYF; cdr3_nt: TGTGCCAGCAGCCCGAGCTCCTACGAGCAGTACTTC
v_call: TRBV7-8; j_call: TRBJ1-2; clone_size: -; d_call: -; cdr3_aa: CASSPRTESYGYTF; cdr3_nt: TGTGCCAGCAGCCCACGGACAGAGTCCTATGGCTACACCTTC
v_call: TRBV7-3; j_call: TRBJ2-1; clone_size: -; d_call: TRBD2; cdr3_aa: CASSWTSGGGNEQFF; cdr3_nt: TGTGCCAGCAGCTGGACTAGCGGGGGGGGAAATGAGCAGTTCTTC
v_call: TRBV7-2; j_call: TRBJ1-4; clone_size: -; d_call: TRBD1; cdr3_aa: CASSLQGQIPNEKLFF; cdr3_nt: TGTGCCAGCAGCTTACAGGGACAGATTCCTAATGAAAAACTGTTTTTT
v_call: TRBV28; j_call: TRBJ1-3; clone_size: -; d_call: -; cdr3_aa: CASSSVEGNTIYF; cdr3_nt: TGTGCCAGCAGTTCCGTGGAGGGAAACACCATATATTTT
v_call: TRBV27; j_call: TRBJ2-2; clone_size: -; d_call: -; cdr3_aa: CASSTRTDRELFF; cdr3_nt: TGTGCCAGCAGTACACGTACCGATAGGGAGCTGTTTTTT
v_call: TRBV30; j_call: TRBJ1-1; clone_size: -; d_call: -; cdr3_aa: CAWTRQLNTEAFF; cdr3_nt: TGTGCCTGGACTAGGCAGCTAAACACTGAAGCTTTCTTT
v_call: TRBV10-2; j_call: TRBJ2-3; clone_size: -; d_call: -; cdr3_aa: CASSPDRTDTQYF; cdr3_nt: TGCGCCAGCAGCCCCGACAGAACCGATACGCAGTATTTT
v_call: TRBV6-1; j_call: TRBJ2-2; clone_size: -; d_call: TRBD2; cdr3_aa: CASSELGVREGHTGELFF; cdr3_nt: TGTGCCAGCAGTGAACTGGGGGTACGGGAGGGCCACACCGGGGAGCTGTTTTTT
v_call: TRBV12-5; j_call: TRBJ1-1; clone_size: -; d_call: -; cdr3_aa: CASGFLGNTEAFF; cdr3_nt: TGTGCTAGTGGTTTTCTCGGGAACACTGAAGCTTTCTTT
v_call: TRBV27; j_call: TRBJ2-7; clone_size: -; d_call: TRBD2; cdr3_aa: CASTPVGLDPYEQYF; cdr3_nt: TGTGCCAGCACCCCTGTGGGACTAGACCCCTACGAGCAGTACTTC
v_call: TRBV5-6; j_call: TRBJ2-7; clone_size: -; d_call: -; cdr3_aa: CASSLSWLSSYEQYF; cdr3_nt: TGTGCCAGCAGCTTGTCCTGGTTGAGCTCCTACGAGCAGTACTTC
v_call: TRBV13; j_call: TRBJ2-1; clone_size: -; d_call: -; cdr3_aa: CASSPRDSYNEQFF; cdr3_nt: TGTGCCAGCAGCCCCCGGGACTCCTACAATGAGCAGTTCTTC
v_call: TRBV4-1; j_call: TRBJ1-2; clone_size: -; d_call: TRBD1; cdr3_aa: CASSQEGGSNYGYTF; cdr3_nt: TGCGCCAGCAGCCAAGAAGGGGGCTCCAACTATGGCTACACCTTC
v_call: TRBV4-1; j_call: TRBJ2-3; clone_size: -; d_call: TRBD1; cdr3_aa: CASSQGTGVDTQYF; cdr3_nt: TGCGCCAGCAGCCAGGGGACAGGTGTGGATACGCAGTATTTT
v_call: TRBV9; j_call: TRBJ2-5; clone_size: once; d_call: -; cdr3_aa: CASSSRTRTAEPQETQYF; cdr3_nt: TGTGCCAGCAGCTCACGAACGAGGACAGCCGAACCTCAAGAGACCCAGTACTTC
v_call: TRBV9; j_call: TRBJ2-1; clone_size: -; d_call: -; cdr3_aa: CASSSPRDYNEQFF; cdr3_nt: TGTGCCAGCAGTTCTCCCCGGGACTACAATGAGCAGTTCTTC
v_call: TRBV2; j_call: TRBJ2-3; clone_size: -; d_call: -; cdr3_aa: CASEAPSTDTQYF; cdr3_nt: TGTGCCAGCGAGGCTCCTAGCACAGATACGCAGTATTTT
v_call: TRBV4-2; j_call: TRBJ2-1; clone_size: -; d_call: -; cdr3_aa: CASSQDRGDYNEQFF; cdr3_nt: TGTGCCAGCAGCCAAGATCGCGGGGACTACAATGAGCAGTTCTTC